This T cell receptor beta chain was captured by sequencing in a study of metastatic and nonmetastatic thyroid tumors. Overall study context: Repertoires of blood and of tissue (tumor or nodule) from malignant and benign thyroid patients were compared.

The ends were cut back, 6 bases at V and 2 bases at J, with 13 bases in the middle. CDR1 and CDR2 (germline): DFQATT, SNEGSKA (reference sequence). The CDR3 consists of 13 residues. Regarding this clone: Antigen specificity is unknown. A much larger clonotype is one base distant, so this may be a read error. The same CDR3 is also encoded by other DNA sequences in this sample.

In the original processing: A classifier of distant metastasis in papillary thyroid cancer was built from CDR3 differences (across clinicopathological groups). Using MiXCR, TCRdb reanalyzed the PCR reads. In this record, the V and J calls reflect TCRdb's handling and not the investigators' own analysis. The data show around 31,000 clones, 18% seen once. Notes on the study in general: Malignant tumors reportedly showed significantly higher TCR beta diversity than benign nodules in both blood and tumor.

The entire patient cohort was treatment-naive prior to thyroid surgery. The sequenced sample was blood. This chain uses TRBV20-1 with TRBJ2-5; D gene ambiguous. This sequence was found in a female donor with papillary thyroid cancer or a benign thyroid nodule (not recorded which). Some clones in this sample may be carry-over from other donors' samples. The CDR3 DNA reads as TGCAGTGCGCTAAACCCTACTCAAGAGACCCAGTACTTC. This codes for CSALNPTQETQYF.